This passage covers 21 T cell receptor beta chains from one sample sequenced in a study of CXCR3-negative and CXCR3-positive naive CD8 T cells (dated by TCRdb to between 2018 and 2021). Sequencing instrument: NextSeq 550. The Human TCR Profiling Kit (MiLaboratory) was used to make UMI-labeled 5' RACE TRB cDNA libraries. TCRdb reprocessed the reads, so every CDR3 protein sequence counts as one entry and DNA is not shown. The sample's own table lists approximately 49,000 distinct CDR3 sequences. About 15% of the sample is in the top ten clones. The specimen sequenced was memory CD8+ T cells from blood. The cell subset or site tag for this specimen amounts to: conventional CD8+ memory T cells (TMEM), sorted as controls. All receptors derive from a human donor in good health. Some clones in this sample may be carry-over from other donors' samples.

The rearrangement links TRBV28 to TRBJ2-3; TCRdb selects TRBD1, and the lack of DNA leaves this call unchecked. Germline values: CDR1 MDHEN, CDR2 SYDVKM. This CDR3 is 14 amino acids long. CDR3 residues: CASRDRGQTDTQYF.

The rearrangement uses TRBV28 and TRBJ2-4; TCRdb proposes TRBD1, but this gene call is untestable without DNA. The CDR3 consists of 16 residues. Germline CDR1 MDHEN, CDR2 SYDVKM. The chain's CDR3 is CASSPPGGGGANIQYF.

The V call is TRBV13, the J call TRBJ1-1; the D call from TCRdb, TRBD1, cannot be confirmed without DNA. The CDR3 sequence is 14 residues long. Looked up from germline, CDR1 is PRHDT and CDR2 is FYEKMQ (reference sequence). The CDR3 is CASSPDRSVTEAFF.

The chain uses TRBV29-1 and TRBJ2-3; TCRdb selects TRBD1, and the lack of DNA leaves this call unchecked. From germline, CDR1 is SQVTM and CDR2 ANQGSEA. The CDR3 length is 11 residues. CDR3 region: CSVEQQGPQYF.

This chain uses TRBV12-3 or TRBV12-4 with TRBJ1-2. This CDR3 is 13 amino acids long. The CDR3 loop reads CASSLGGDYGYTF.

The V gene is TRBV2, the J gene TRBJ2-7; TCRdb calls TRBD1, which cannot be checked without DNA. The germline V gene has CDR1 SNHLY and CDR2 FYNNEI. The CDR3 is 13 residues long. CDR3 residues: CASTPGAAYEQYF.

The rearrangement joins TRBV19 to TRBJ2-2; lacking DNA, the TRBD2 call made by TCRdb goes unchecked. The CDR3 loop spans 15 amino acids. Germline V gene data show CDR1 as LNHDA and CDR2 as SQIVND (reference sequence). This chain's CDR3 is CASWDRRGSTGELFF.

This sequence joins TRBV7-3 and TRBJ2-3; TCRdb's D gene call, TRBD2, goes unchecked for lack of DNA. Germline CDR1 reads SGHTA; CDR2 reads FQGTGA. The CDR3 is 15 amino acids. The CDR3 loop reads CASSPGVAGEDTQYF.

The chain joins TRBV12-3 or TRBV12-4 to TRBJ2-6. This CDR3 has 14 residues. CDR3: CASSTPSGANVLTF.

The chain employs TRBV11-2 and TRBJ2-5. Germline V gene sequence: CDR1 SGHAT, CDR2 FQNNGV. CDR3 length: 14 residues. The chain's CDR3 is CASSLQTSAETQYF.

The CDR3 region is CASSQAMWSTYNEQFF. The chain is built from TRBV4-3 and TRBJ2-1. Germline lookup yields CDR1 LGHNA and CDR2 YSLEER. This CDR3 region has 16 residues.

The V and J genes are TRBV4-3 and TRBJ2-3; TCRdb's D call of TRBD1 is untestable without DNA. Germline CDR1 is LGHNA and CDR2 is YSLEER. The CDR3 consists of 13 residues. CDR3 sequence reads: CASSQDVRFQGYF.

The V and J genes are TRBV7-8 and TRBJ1-1. Germline CDR1 is SGHVS and CDR2 is FQNEAQ. This CDR3 comprises 14 residues. The CDR3 is CASGQGGMNTEAFF. Drawing the rest from reference TRBV7-8 and TRBJ1-1, the complete variable domain is GAGVSQSPRYKVAKRGQDVALRCDPISGHVSLFWYQQALGQGPEFLTYFQNEAQLDKSGLPSDRFFAERPEGSVSTLKIQRTQQEDSAVYLCASGQGGMNTEAFFGQGTRLTVV.

The chain employs TRBV14 and TRBJ2-7; without DNA, the TCRdb call of TRBD2 cannot be checked. CDR3 length: 14 amino acids. In germline, CDR1 is SGHDN, CDR2 FVKESK. The CDR3 sequence: CASGRARRPYEQYF.

V gene TRBV29-1 combines with J gene TRBJ2-1; the D call of TRBD2 rests on TCRdb alone, since no DNA is present to check it. CDR1 is SQVTM and CDR2 is ANQGSEA in the germline V gene. The CDR3 has 13 amino acids. CDR3 residues: CSVAGLAGGEQFF.

The chain combines TRBV5-1 with TRBJ2-2. Germline V gene data show CDR1 as SGHRS and CDR2 as YFSETQ. The CDR3 contains 14 residues. The CDR3 loop is CASTLGQKTGELFF. The full variable domain, rest sourced from reference TRBV5-1 and TRBJ2-2, is KAGVTQTPRYLIKTRGQQVTLSCSPISGHRSVSWYQQTPGQGLQFLFEYFSETQRNKGNFPGRFSGRQFSNSRSEMNVSTLELGDSALYLCASTLGQKTGELFFGEGSRLTVL.

The genes are TRBV7-2 and TRBJ2-1; there is no DNA to check the TCRdb D call of TRBD2. Germline V gene lookup returns CDR1 SGHTA and CDR2 FQGNSA. This CDR3 spans 14 amino acids. The CDR3: CASSLGRGGNEQFF.

V and J are TRBV29-1 and TRBJ2-2; TCRdb outputs TRBD1, but without DNA this stays unchecked. The CDR3 covers 14 residues. The germline V gene encodes CDR1 SQVTM and CDR2 ANQGSEA. Here the CDR3 reads CSVPGTENTGELFF.

The genes are TRBV20-1 and TRBJ1-5. Germline V gives CDR1 DFQATT, CDR2 SNEGSKA (reference sequence). The CDR3 runs to 12 residues. This CDR3 is CSARSRSQPQHF.

The chain uses TRBV29-1 and TRBJ2-1; TCRdb gives TRBD2 as the D gene, but with no DNA this cannot be confirmed. Germline values: CDR1 SQVTM, CDR2 ANQGSEA. This CDR3 contains 12 residues. The CDR3 reads CSAEEVYNEQFF.

V and J are TRBV7-8 and TRBJ2-7; TCRdb designates TRBD2, a call that cannot be tested without DNA. The CDR3 totals 13 residues. CDR1 is SGHVS and CDR2 is FQNEAQ in the germline V gene. CDR3 protein: CASSLRGRYEQYF.